This TCR beta chain was documented in a study of CD8 T cells in Susac syndrome. Random hexamers were used to reverse transcribe roughly 0.45 to 1 ug of RNA. Each CDR3 protein is one row after TCRdb ran MiXCR on the immunoSEQ multiplex PCR reads. The data show roughly 200,000 distinct CDR3 sequences, 85% to 95% seen once. This CDR3 contains 13 residues. Germline V gene sequence: CDR1 LNHDA, CDR2 SQIVND (reference sequence). Unmatched junction bases numbered 5, after V lost 6 bases and J lost 4 bases. J is TRBJ2-7 and V is TRBV19, with TRBD1 matching 8 bases. The sample consisted of CD4+ T cells from PBMCs. The clonotype originates from a human donor in good health. Here the CDR3 DNA reads TGTGCCAGTAGCAAGGACAGGGAATACGAGCAGTACTTC. Its protein product is CASSKDREYEQYF.